The 3 T cell receptor beta chains below all came from one sample that was sequenced in a study of cytomegalovirus exposure and HLA in healthy donors. The PCR made use of 60 Vbeta and 13 Jbeta primers. TCRdb keeps only in-frame clones here, not all; method: immunoSEQ multiplex PCR. The data contain roughly 180,000 clones, about 80% of them singletons. Input material: PBMCs. The receptors were gathered from a man aged 25 to 45 in good health and CMV-seropositive.

Only one count was recorded for this clone. The chain carries TRBV6-1 and TRBJ1-1; the D gene is possibly TRBD1 (5 bases). V lost 4 bases and J 4 bases, leaving 19 bases between the germline ends. The CDR3 spans 16 residues. Per the germline V gene, CDR1 is MNHNS and CDR2 is SASEGT. CDR3 in amino acids: CASSAAASGLGTEAFF. CDR3 nucleotide sequence: TGTGCCAGCAGTGCCGCCGCGTCAGGGTTGGGCACTGAAGCTTTCTTT.

The rearrangement uses TRBV6-1 and TRBJ2-5, with TRBD1 matching over 12 bases. Trimming removed 6 bases from V and 5 bases from J; junction bases left unmatched: 4. Germline-derived CDR1 and CDR2 are MNHNS and SASEGT. The CDR3 loop spans 14 amino acids. The chain's CDR3 is CASRGQGAWETQYF. The CDR3 region has the DNA TGTGCCAGCAGGGGACAGGGGGCATGGGAGACCCAGTACTTC.

With respect to this clone: Germline and junction disagree at one end, which may indicate a read error. The rearrangement uses TRBV7-9 and TRBJ1-1; 10 nucleotides match TRBD1. CDR3 length: 14 amino acids. Germline lookup yields CDR1 SEHNR and CDR2 FQNEAQ (reference sequence). Written as DNA, the CDR3 is TGTTCCAGCATCCGGACAGGGGGGAACACTGAAGCTTTCTTT. Protein: CSSIRTGGNTEAFF. Full variable domain (missing parts from reference TRBV7-9 and TRBJ1-1): DTGVSQNPRHKITKRGQNVTFRCDPISEHNRLYWYRQTLGQGPEFLTYFQNEAQLEKSRLLSDRFSAERPKGSFSTLEIQRTEQGDSAMYLCSSIRTGGNTEAFFGQGTRLTVV.